The 7 T cell receptor beta chains in this list originate from one sample, sequenced in a study of blood T cell repertoires in COVID-19. The repertoire was sequenced with immunoSEQ multiplex PCR; TCRdb's copy has only in-frame clones and lacks some. The data hold around 300,000 clones, with around 86% observed a single time. Sequences were obtained from PBMCs or T cells enriched from blood (not recorded which). The receptors were gathered from a woman aged 40 to 55 who had recovered from COVID-19.

The table lists this clone with a count of one. The chain recombines TRBV4-1 with TRBJ2-1; 10 positions match TRBD2. After removal of 3 bases from V and 10 bases from J, the junction contained 9 bases not matched to a gene. Germline CDR1 reads MGHRA; CDR2 reads YSYEKL. The CDR3 loop spans 15 amino acids. This CDR3 reads CASSHTTSGAWEQFF. The CDR3 region has the DNA TGCGCCAGCAGCCACACCACTAGCGGGGCCTGGGAGCAGTTCTTC.

The V and J genes are TRBV19 and TRBJ2-7, with 7 nucleotides matching TRBD1. With 1 base clipped from V and 2 bases from J, the junction kept 2 bases outside the gene matches. Germline V lookup: CDR1 LNHDA, CDR2 SQIVND (reference sequence). CDR3 length equals 14 residues. The CDR3 DNA is TGTGCCAGTAGTATAGCCGGGACAGCCTACGAGCAGTACTTC. Amino acids: CASSIAGTAYEQYF.

V gene TRBV19 combines with J gene TRBJ1-4; TRBD1 matches at 7 bases. Germline V gene lookup returns CDR1 LNHDA and CDR2 SQIVND (reference sequence). The CDR3 is made up of 13 amino acids. With V trimmed by 5 bases and J by 5 bases, 2 bases remained unmatched. CDR3 nucleotides: TGTGCCAGTAGTCGACAGGGCAATGAAAAACTGTTTTTT. As protein: CASSRQGNEKLFF.

V and J are TRBV10-3 and TRBJ2-3; D might be TRBD2 (7 bases). Germline CDR1 ENHRY, CDR2 SYGVKD. This CDR3 comprises 16 residues. V lost 5 bases and J 2 bases, leaving 17 bases between the germline ends. This CDR3 reads CAISPWGGQHTDTQYF. In DNA, the CDR3 is TGTGCCATCAGTCCTTGGGGGGGACAACACACAGATACGCAGTATTTT.

The chain has TRBV21-1 and TRBJ2-3; the D segment call TRBD2 is taken from the table without a DNA check. TRBV21-1 is classified as a pseudogene. The CDR3 totals 17 residues. The CDR3 DNA is TGTGCCATCCCGCAAGGGGAGAGGCGGGAGGGGAGGGATACGCAGTATTTT. This codes for CAIPQGERREGRDTQYF.

Comments on this clone: Other nucleotide sequences in the sample specify the same CDR3. The V and J genes are TRBV7-2 and TRBJ1-2; D ambiguous. CDR3 size: 13 residues. Germline CDR1 SGHTA, CDR2 FQGNSA. The V and J ends lost 6 bases and 0 bases respectively, with 8 bases between them. The CDR3 spells CASSHGANYGYTF. The CDR3 DNA reads TGTGCCAGCAGTCACGGGGCTAACTATGGCTACACCTTC.

The chain is built from TRBV19 and TRBJ2-7, with TRBD1 matching over 9 bases. Unmatched junction bases numbered 10, after V lost 5 bases and J lost 2 bases. Germline V CDR1 and CDR2: LNHDA, SQIVND (reference sequence). The CDR3 length is 16 residues. This CDR3 is CASSDWGDRVTYEQYF. As DNA, the CDR3 is TGTGCCAGTAGTGATTGGGGGGACAGGGTAACCTACGAGCAGTACTTC.